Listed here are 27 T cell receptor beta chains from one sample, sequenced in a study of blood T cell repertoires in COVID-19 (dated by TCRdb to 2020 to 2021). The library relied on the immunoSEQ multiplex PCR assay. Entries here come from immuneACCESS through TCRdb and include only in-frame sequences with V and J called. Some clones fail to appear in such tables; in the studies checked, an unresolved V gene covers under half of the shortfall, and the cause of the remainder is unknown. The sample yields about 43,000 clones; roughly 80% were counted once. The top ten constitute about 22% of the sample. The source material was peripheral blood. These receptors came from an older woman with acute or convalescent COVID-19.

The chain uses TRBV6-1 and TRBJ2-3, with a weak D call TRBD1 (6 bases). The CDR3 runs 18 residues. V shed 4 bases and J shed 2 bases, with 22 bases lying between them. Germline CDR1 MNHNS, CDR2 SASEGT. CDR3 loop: CASSAASQGIIFTDTQYF. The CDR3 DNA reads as TGTGCCAGCAGTGCCGCGTCCCAGGGGATAATTTTCACAGATACGCAGTATTTT.

DNA for the CDR3: TGTGCCAGCAGCTTTAGGGGGCCTATAGATACGCAGTATTTT. It encodes CASSFRGPIDTQYF. The chain carries TRBV7-3 and TRBJ2-3; 7 bases line up with TRBD1. Germline CDR1 and CDR2: SGHTA and FQGTGA. The CDR3 is 14 residues long. Germline trimming cut 3 bases from V and 5 bases from J; bases unmatched to any gene: 5.

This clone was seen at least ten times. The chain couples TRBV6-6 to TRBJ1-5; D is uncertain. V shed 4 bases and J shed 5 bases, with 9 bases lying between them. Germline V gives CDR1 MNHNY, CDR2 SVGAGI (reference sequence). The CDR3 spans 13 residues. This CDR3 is CASSSYSYQPQHF. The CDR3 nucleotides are TGTGCCAGCAGTTCGTACAGTTATCAGCCCCAGCATTTT.

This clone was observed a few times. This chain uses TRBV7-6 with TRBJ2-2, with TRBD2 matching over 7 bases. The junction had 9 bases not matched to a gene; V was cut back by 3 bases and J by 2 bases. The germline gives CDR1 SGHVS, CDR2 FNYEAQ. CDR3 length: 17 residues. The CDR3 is CASSLNLGGFNTGELFF. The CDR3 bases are TGTGCCAGCAGCTTGAACCTGGGGGGGTTTAACACCGGGGAGCTGTTTTTT.

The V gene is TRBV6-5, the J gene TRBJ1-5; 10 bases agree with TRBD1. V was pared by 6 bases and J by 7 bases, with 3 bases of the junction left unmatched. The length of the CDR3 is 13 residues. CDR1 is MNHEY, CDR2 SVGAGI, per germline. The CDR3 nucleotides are TGTGCCAGCAGCCGGACAGGGGGACAGCCCCAGCATTTT. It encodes CASSRTGGQPQHF.

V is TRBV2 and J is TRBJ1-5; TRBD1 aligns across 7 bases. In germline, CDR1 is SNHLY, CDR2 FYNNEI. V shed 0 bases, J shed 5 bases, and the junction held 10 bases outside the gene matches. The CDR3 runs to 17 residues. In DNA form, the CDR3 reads TGTGCCAGCAGTGAAGCGCTCGGGACAGAGGAAGATCAGCCCCAGCATTTT. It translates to CASSEALGTEEDQPQHF.

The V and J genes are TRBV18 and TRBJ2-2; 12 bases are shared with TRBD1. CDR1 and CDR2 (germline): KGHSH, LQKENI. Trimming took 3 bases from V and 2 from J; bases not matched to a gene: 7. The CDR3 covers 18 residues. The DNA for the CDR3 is TGTGCCAGCTCACCTCCCGGGACAGGGGGCTTTAACACCGGGGAGCTGTTTTTT. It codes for CASSPPGTGGFNTGELFF. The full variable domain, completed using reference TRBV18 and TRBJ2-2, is NAGVMQNPRHLVRRRGQEARLRCSPMKGHSHVYWYRQLPEEGLKFMVYLQKENIIDESGMPKERFSAEFPKEGPSILRIQQVVRGDSAAYFCASSPPGTGGFNTGELFFGEGSRLTVL.

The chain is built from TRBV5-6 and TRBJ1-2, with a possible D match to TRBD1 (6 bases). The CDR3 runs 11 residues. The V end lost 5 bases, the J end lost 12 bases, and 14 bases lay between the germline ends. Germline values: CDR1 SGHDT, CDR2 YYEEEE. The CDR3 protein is CASRLTGRDTF. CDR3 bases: TGTGCCAGCAGATTAACAGGGAGGGACACCTTC. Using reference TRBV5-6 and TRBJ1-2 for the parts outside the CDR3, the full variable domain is DAGVTQSPTHLIKTRGQQVTLRCSPKSGHDTVSWYQQALGQGPQFIFQYYEEEERQRGNFPDRFSGHQFPNYSSELNVNALLLGDSALYLCASRLTGRDTFGSGTRLTVV.

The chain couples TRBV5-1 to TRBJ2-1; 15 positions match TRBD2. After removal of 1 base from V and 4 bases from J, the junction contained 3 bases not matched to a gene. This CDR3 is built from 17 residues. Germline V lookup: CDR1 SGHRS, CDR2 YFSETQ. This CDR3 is CASSLRTSGGAYNEQFF. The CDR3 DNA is TGCGCCAGCAGCTTGAGGACTAGCGGGGGGGCTTACAATGAGCAGTTCTTC.

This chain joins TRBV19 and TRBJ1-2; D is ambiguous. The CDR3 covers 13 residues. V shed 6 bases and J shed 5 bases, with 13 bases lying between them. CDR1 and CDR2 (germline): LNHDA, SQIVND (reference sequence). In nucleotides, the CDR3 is TGTGCCAGTAGACTATCCATAGGTTATGGCTACACCTTC. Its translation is CASRLSIGYGYTF.

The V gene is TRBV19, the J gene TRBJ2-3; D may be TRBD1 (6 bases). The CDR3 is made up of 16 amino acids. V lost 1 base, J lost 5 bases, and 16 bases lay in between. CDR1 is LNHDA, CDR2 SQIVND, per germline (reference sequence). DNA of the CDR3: TGTGCCAGTAGTATAGGAGGGACCCAGGGGAAAGATACGCAGTATTTT. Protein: CASSIGGTQGKDTQYF.

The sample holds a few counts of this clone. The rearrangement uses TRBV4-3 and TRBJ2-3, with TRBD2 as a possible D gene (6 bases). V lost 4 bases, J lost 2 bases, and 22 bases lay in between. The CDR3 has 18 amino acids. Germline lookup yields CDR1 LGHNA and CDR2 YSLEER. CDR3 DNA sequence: TGCGCCAGCAGCCCCGGCTCCCCTTTAGCGGTGGTCACAGATACGCAGTATTTT. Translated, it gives CASSPGSPLAVVTDTQYF.

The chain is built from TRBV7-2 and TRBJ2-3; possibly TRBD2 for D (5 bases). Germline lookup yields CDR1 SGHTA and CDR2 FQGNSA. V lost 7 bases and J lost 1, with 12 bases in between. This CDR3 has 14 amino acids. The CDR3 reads CASIPSFGTDTQYF. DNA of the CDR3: TGTGCCAGCATCCCTAGCTTCGGCACAGATACGCAGTATTTT.

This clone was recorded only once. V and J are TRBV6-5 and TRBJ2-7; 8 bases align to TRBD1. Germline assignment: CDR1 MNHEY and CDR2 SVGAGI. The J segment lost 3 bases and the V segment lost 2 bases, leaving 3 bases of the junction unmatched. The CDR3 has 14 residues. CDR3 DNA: TGTGCCAGCAGTTACAAGGACAGGGTCTACGAGCAGTACTTC. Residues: CASSYKDRVYEQYF.

DNA for the CDR3: TGTGCCTGGAGTGACGGGACTTGGGGGAACACTGAAGCTTTCTTT. Its protein product is CAWSDGTWGNTEAFF. The chain uses TRBV30 and TRBJ1-1; TRBD1 might be the D (5 bases). Germline CDR1 reads GTSNPN; CDR2 reads SVGIG (reference sequence). Trimming took off 1 base at V and 1 base at J, with 13 bases between the two ends. The CDR3 has 15 amino acids. The full variable domain, completed using reference TRBV30 and TRBJ1-1, is SQTIHQWPATLVQPVGSPLSLECTVEGTSNPNLYWYRQAAGRGLQLLFYSVGIGQISSEVPQNLSASRPQDRQFILSSKKLLLSDSGFYLCAWSDGTWGNTEAFFGQGTRLTVV.

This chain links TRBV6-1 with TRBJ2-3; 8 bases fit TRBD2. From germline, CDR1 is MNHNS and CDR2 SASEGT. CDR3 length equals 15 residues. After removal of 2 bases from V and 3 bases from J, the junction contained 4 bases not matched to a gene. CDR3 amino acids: CASSERAGVTDTQYF. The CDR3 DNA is TGTGCCAGCAGTGAAAGAGCGGGGGTGACAGATACGCAGTATTTT.

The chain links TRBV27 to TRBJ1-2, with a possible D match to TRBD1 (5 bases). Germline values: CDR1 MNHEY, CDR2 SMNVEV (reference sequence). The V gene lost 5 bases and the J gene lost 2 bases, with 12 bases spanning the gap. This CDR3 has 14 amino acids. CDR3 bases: TGTGCCAGCAGTCTCCGACAGAACAACTATGGCTACACCTTC. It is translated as CASSLRQNNYGYTF.

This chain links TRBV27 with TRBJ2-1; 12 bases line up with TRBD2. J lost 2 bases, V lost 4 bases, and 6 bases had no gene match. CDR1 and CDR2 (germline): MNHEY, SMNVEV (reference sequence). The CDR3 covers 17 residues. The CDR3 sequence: CASSSSLAGGPYNEQFF. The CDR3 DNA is TGTGCCAGCAGTTCATCACTAGCGGGGGGTCCCTACAATGAGCAGTTCTTC.

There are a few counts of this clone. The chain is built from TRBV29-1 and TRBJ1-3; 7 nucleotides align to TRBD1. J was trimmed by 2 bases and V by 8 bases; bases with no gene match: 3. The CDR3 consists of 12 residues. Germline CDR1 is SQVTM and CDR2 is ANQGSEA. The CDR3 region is CSSQGPGNTIYF. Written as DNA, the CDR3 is TGCAGCTCACAGGGGCCTGGAAACACCATATATTTT.

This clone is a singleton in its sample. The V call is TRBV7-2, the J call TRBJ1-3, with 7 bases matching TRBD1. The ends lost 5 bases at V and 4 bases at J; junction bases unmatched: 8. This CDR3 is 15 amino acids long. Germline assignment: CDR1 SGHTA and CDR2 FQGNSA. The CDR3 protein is CASSRPQGSGNTIYF. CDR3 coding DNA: TGTGCCAGCAGCCGCCCACAGGGGAGCGGAAACACCATATATTTT.

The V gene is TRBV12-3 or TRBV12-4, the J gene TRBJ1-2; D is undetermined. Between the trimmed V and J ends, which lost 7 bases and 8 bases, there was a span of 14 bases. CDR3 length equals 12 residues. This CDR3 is CASTDQAEGYTF. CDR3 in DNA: TGTGCCAGCACCGATCAGGCAGAGGGCTACACCTTC.

CDR3 DNA: TGTGCCAGCAGTGACCGGTCCGGAGGTGAAAAACTGTTTTTT. It codes for CASSDRSGGEKLFF. V and J are TRBV6-1 and TRBJ1-4; unclear D gene. V dropped 3 bases and J dropped 7 bases, with 12 bases sitting between them. The germline V gene encodes CDR1 MNHNS and CDR2 SASEGT. The CDR3 extends over 14 amino acids.

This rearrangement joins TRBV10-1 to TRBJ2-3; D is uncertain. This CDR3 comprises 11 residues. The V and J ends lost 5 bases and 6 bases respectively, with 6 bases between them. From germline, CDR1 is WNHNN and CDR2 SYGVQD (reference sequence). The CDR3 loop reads CASSQRDTQYF. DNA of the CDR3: TGCGCCAGCAGTCAGAGGGATACGCAGTATTTT.

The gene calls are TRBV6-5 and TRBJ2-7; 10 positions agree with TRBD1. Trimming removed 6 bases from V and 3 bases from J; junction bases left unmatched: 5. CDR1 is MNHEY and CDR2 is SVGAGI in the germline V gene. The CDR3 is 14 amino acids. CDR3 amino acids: CASRFGTGVYEQYF. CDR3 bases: TGTGCCAGCAGATTCGGGACAGGGGTCTACGAGCAGTACTTC.

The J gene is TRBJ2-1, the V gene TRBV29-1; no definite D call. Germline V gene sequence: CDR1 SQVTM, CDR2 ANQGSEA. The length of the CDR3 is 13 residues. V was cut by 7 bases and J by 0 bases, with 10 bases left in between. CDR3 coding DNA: TGCAGCGCTGACCGTAGCTCCTACAATGAGCAGTTCTTC. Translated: CSADRSSYNEQFF.

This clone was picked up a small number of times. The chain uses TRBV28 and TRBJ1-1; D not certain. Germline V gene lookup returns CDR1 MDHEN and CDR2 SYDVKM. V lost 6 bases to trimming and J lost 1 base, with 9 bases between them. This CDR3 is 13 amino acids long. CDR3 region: CASRAGENTEAFF. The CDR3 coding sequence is TGTGCCAGCAGAGCCGGGGAGAACACTGAAGCTTTCTTT.

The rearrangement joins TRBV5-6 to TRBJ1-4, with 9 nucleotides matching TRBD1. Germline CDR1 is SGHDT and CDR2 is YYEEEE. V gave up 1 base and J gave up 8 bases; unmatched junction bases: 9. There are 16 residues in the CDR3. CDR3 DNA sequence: TGTGCCAGCAGCTTGTCTTGGGACAGGGAGGAGGAAAAACTGTTTTTT. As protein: CASSLSWDREEEKLFF.